This TCR beta chain was identified in a study of T cells after posttransplantation cyclophosphamide. Study-wide results and caveats: Later blood repertoires were often dominated by clones from the donor CD8+ memory compartment. Recipient CMV seropositivity and CMV reactivation strongly tracked TRB clonality. TRB overlap between skin or GI tissue T cells and blood was limited.

Peripheral blood was collected from the related graft donor on the marrow donation day. Germline assignment: CDR1 MNHNS and CDR2 SASEGT. The V end lost 3 bases, the J end lost 0 bases, and 5 bases lay between the germline ends. The CDR3 loop spans 13 amino acids. This clone has ten or more counts. The antigen is not known. Assay: immunoSEQ multiplex PCR; the TCRdb copy retains only in-frame clones and omits some. Altogether about 24,000 clones were found in the sample, and no singletons occur. The J gene is TRBJ2-5, the V gene TRBV6-1; unclear D gene. The clonotype was recovered from a woman between 45 and 60 years old in good health, CMV-negative, and a related stem cell transplant donor. Sequencing input: PBMCs. CDR3 protein: CASSDRNQETQYF. In DNA form, the CDR3 reads TGTGCCAGCAGTGACAGGAACCAAGAGACCCAGTACTTC.